This T cell receptor beta chain was captured in a study of cytomegalovirus exposure and HLA in healthy donors. Libraries were prepared by immunoSEQ multiplex PCR; TCRdb keeps only in-frame clonotypes and omits some of them. The data show 150,000 to 180,000 clones, around 83% seen once. CDR1 and CDR2 (germline): SGHNT, YENEEA. CDR3 length equals 17 residues. Trimming left V 0 bases short and J 3 bases short, with 14 bases between. Details on this clone: Its cognate antigen is unknown.

Study results and limitations: Researchers catalogued under 200 TCR beta chains as cytomegalovirus-associated.

Material for sequencing was PBMCs. This chain links TRBV11-3 with TRBJ2-2; TRBD1 is a possible D gene (6 bases). The clonotype comes from a human donor in good health. The CDR3 loop is CASSLERRDNHTGELFF. In DNA form, the CDR3 reads TGTGCCAGCAGCTTAGAACGAAGGGACAACCACACCGGGGAGCTGTTTTTT.